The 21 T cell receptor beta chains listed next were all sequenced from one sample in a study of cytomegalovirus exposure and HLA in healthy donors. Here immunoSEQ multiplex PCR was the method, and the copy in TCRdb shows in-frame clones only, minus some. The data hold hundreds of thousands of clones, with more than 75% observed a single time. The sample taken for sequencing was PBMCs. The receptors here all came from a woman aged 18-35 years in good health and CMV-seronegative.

The DNA for the CDR3 is TGTGCCAGCAGCTTAGGGCGGACTCAATACGAGCAGTACTTC. Translation gives CASSLGRTQYEQYF. V and J are TRBV11-2 and TRBJ2-7; D is perhaps TRBD2 (5 bases). The CDR3 covers 14 residues. The germline V gene encodes CDR1 SGHAT and CDR2 FQNNGV. V dropped 1 base and J dropped 4 bases, with 11 bases sitting between them.

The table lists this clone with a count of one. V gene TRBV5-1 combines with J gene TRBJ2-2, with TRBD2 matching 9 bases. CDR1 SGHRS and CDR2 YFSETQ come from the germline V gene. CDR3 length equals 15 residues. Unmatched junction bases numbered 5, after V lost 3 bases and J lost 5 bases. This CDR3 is CASSSGTSFTGELFF. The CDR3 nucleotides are TGCGCCAGCAGCTCCGGGACTAGCTTTACCGGGGAGCTGTTTTTT.

The CDR3 spells CASSLDTPYEQYF. The DNA of the CDR3 is TGTGCCAGCAGCTTAGACACTCCCTACGAGCAGTACTTC. The gene calls are TRBV11-2 and TRBJ2-7; no clear D gene. This CDR3 spans 13 amino acids. CDR1 and CDR2 (germline): SGHAT, FQNNGV. Trimming stripped 0 bases from V and 2 bases from J, with 5 bases between. Filled out from reference TRBV11-2 and TRBJ2-7, the complete variable domain reads EAGVAQSPRYKIIEKRQSVAFWCNPISGHATLYWYQQILGQGPKLLIQFQNNGVVDDSQLPKDRFSAERLKGVDSTLKIQPAKLEDSAVYLCASSLDTPYEQYFGPGTRLTVT.

The CDR3 loop is CASSPDGGITDTQYF. In nucleotides, the CDR3 is TGTGCCAGCAGCCCAGATGGGGGCATCACAGATACGCAGTATTTT. The chain links TRBV9 to TRBJ2-3; perhaps TRBD1 as D (6 bases). CDR3 size: 15 residues. Germline CDR1 is SGDLS and CDR2 is YYNGEE. Trimming cost V 4 bases and J 2 bases, with 14 bases left between them.

This CDR3 reads CASRKGLAGSTDTQYF. The CDR3 region has the DNA TGTGCCAGCAGAAAGGGACTAGCGGGGAGCACAGATACGCAGTATTTT. This chain connects TRBV28 to TRBJ2-3; 13 positions match TRBD2. The CDR3 loop spans 16 amino acids. CDR1 and CDR2 (germline): MDHEN, SYDVKM. With 6 bases clipped from V and 0 bases from J, the junction kept 3 bases outside the gene matches.

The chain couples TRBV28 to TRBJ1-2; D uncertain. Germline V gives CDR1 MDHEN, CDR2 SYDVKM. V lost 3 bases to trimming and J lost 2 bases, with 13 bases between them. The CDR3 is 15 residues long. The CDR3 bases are TGTGCCAGCAGTTTTGTCCGGGGTTTCAACTATGGCTACACCTTC. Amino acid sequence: CASSFVRGFNYGYTF.

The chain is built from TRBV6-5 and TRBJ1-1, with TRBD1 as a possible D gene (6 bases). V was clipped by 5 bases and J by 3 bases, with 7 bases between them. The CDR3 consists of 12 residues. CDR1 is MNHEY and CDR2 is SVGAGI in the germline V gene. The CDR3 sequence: CASSDRYTEAFF. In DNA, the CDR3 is TGTGCCAGCAGTGACAGGTACACTGAAGCTTTCTTT.

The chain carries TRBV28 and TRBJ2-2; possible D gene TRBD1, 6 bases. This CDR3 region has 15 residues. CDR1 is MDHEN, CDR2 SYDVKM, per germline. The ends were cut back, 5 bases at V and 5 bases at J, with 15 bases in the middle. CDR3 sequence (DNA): TGTGCCAGCAGTATCGAACAGGGATGGACCGGGGAGCTGTTTTTT. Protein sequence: CASSIEQGWTGELFF.

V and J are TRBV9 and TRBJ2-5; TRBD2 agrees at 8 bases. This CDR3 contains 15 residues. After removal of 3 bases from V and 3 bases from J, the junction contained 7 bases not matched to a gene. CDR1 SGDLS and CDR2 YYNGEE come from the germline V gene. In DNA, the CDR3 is TGTGCCAGCAGCGCCGGGACTAGACCCAAAGAGACCCAGTACTTC. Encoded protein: CASSAGTRPKETQYF.

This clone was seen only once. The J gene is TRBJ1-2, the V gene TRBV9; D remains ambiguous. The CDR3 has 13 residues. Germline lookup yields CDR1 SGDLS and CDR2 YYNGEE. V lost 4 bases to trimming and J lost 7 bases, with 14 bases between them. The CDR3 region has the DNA TGTGCCAGCAGCCCCTTAGACACCCCTGGCTACACCTTC. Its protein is CASSPLDTPGYTF.

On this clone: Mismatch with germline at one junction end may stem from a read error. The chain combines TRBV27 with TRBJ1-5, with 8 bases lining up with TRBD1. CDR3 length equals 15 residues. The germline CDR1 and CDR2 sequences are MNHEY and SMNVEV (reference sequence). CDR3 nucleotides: TGTGCCAGCAGCCTACTTGGGACAGGCAATCCGCCCCAGCATTTT. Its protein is CASSLLGTGNPPQHF.

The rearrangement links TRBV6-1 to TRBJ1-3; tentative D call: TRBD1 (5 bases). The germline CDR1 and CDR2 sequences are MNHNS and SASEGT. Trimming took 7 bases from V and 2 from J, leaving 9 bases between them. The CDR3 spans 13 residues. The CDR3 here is CASTADTGNTIYF. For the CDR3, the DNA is TGTGCCAGCACCGCGGACACTGGAAACACCATATATTTT.

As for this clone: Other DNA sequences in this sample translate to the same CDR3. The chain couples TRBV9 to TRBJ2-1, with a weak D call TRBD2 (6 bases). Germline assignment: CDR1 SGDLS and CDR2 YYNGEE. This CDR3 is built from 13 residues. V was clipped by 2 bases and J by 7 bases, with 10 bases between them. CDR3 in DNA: TGTGCCAGCAGCGTCGGTCGGGGGAATGAGCAGTTCTTC. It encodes CASSVGRGNEQFF.

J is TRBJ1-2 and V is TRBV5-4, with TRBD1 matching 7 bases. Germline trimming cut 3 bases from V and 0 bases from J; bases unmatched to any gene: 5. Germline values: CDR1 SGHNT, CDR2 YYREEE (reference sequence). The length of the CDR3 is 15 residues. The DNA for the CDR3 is TGTGCCAGCAGCTCTCGTGACAGGGCTAACTATGGCTACACCTTC. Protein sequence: CASSSRDRANYGYTF.

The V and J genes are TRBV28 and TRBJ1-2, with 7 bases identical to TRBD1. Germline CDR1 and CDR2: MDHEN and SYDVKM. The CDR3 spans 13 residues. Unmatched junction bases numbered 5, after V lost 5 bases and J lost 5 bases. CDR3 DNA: TGTGCCAGCAGTGACAGGGAGATTTATGGCTACACCTTC. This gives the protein CASSDREIYGYTF.

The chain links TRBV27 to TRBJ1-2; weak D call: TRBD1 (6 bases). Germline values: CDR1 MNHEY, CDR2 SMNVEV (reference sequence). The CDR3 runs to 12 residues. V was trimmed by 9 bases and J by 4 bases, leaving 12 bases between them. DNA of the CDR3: TGTGCCAGACAGGGTTTAATCTATGGCTACACCTTC. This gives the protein CARQGLIYGYTF.

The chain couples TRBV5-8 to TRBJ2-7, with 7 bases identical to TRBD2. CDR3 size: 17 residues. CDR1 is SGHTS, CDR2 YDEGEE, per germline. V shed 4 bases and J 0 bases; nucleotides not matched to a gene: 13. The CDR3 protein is CASSPSRKRDRSYEQYF. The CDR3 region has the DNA TGTGCCAGCAGCCCTTCCCGGAAGCGGGACCGCTCCTACGAGCAGTACTTC.

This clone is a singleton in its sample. The CDR3 DNA sequence: TGTGCCAGCAGTGACTCCGGGACAGGGGACTACGAGCAGTACTTC. Protein: CASSDSGTGDYEQYF. The rearrangement uses TRBV2 and TRBJ2-7, with 10 nucleotides matching TRBD1. With 3 bases clipped from V and 3 bases from J, the junction kept 5 bases outside the gene matches. Germline V gives CDR1 SNHLY, CDR2 FYNNEI. The CDR3 has 15 amino acids.

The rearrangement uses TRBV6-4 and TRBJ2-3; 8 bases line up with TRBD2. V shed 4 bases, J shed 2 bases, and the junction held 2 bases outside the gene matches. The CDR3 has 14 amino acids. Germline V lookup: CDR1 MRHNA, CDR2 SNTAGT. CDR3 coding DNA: TGTGCCAGCAGTGCGGGAGGGCCCACAGATACGCAGTATTTT. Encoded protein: CASSAGGPTDTQYF.

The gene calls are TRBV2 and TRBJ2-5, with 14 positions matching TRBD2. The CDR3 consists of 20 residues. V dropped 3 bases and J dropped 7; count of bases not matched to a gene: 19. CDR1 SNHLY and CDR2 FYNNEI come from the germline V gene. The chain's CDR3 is CASSDPGTSGSLLRLGTQYF. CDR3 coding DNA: TGTGCCAGCAGTGATCCCGGGACTAGCGGGAGTCTCCTCAGGTTAGGGACCCAGTACTTC.

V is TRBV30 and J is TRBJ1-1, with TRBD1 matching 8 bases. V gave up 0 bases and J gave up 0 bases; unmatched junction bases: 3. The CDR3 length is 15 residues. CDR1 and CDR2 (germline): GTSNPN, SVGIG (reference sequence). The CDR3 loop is CAWSVWGQVNTEAFF. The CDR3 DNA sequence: TGTGCCTGGAGTGTCTGGGGACAGGTGAACACTGAAGCTTTCTTT. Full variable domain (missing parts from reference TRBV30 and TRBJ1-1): SQTIHQWPATLVQPVGSPLSLECTVEGTSNPNLYWYRQAAGRGLQLLFYSVGIGQISSEVPQNLSASRPQDRQFILSSKKLLLSDSGFYLCAWSVWGQVNTEAFFGQGTRLTVV.